This entry lists 24 T cell receptor beta chains sequenced from one sample in a study of tumor-infiltrating lymphocytes in oesophageal squamous cell carcinoma listed by TCRdb under 2016. Preparation of the library involved PCR. The instrument was an Illumina HiSeq 2000. TCRdb reran the public reads through fastp at Q25 and MiXCR, keeping productive beta chains. Each CDR3 protein gets just one entry, which takes the most common genes and DNA from the rows behind it. For this sample there are roughly 16,000 distinct CDR3 sequences; roughly 50% appear just once. The top ten clones comprise just under 45% of the sample. Sequenced: normal esophageal tissue next to the tumor. The receptors derive from a female donor with esophageal squamous cell carcinoma.

Many counts were recorded for this clonotype. This rearrangement joins TRBV14 to TRBJ2-3, with D unclear. Trimming left V 2 bases short and J 6 bases short, with 12 bases between. The CDR3 runs to 14 residues. Looked up from germline, CDR1 is SGHDN and CDR2 is FVKESK. CDR3 region: CASSQNANADTQYF. As DNA, the CDR3 is TGTGCCAGCAGCCAAAACGCTAACGCGGATACGCAGTATTTT.

This chain connects TRBV12-5 to TRBJ2-1; the match to TRBD2 covers 8 bases. Near its end, the DNA agrees better with TRBJ2-7, so the J call may be wrong. Germline V gene data show CDR1 as LGHNT and CDR2 as FRNRAP. This CDR3 is built from 13 residues. CDR3 nucleotide sequence: TGTGCTAGTGGCCACGGGGGGGCGGGGGAGCAGTACTTC. Its translation is CASGHGGAGEQYF.

The V call is TRBV12-3 or TRBV12-4, the J call TRBJ1-1; D may be TRBD1 (5 bases). V was cut by 3 bases and J by 8 bases, with 16 bases left in between. The CDR3 sequence is 14 residues long. CDR3: CASSLGDSSNEAFF. CDR3 sequence (DNA): TGTGCCAGCAGTTTGGGAGACAGCTCTAACGAAGCTTTCTTT.

The table lists this clonotype with many counts. This rearrangement joins TRBV9 to TRBJ2-5; D is ambiguous. This CDR3 has 12 residues. V was trimmed by 3 bases and J by 4 bases, leaving 7 bases between them. In germline, CDR1 is SGDLS, CDR2 YYNGEE. CDR3 sequence (DNA): TGTGCCAGCAGCGGGGCAGGAGAGACCCAGTACTTC. It yields the protein CASSGAGETQYF.

This clonotype has at least ten counts. The J gene is TRBJ1-5, the V gene TRBV6-6; D is unclear. Germline CDR1 reads MNHNY; CDR2 reads SVGAGI (reference sequence). The CDR3 is 15 amino acids. V was cut by 0 bases and J by 3 bases, with 9 bases left in between. The DNA of the CDR3 is TGTGCCAGCAGTTACTCGTTCGCAGACAATCAGCCCCAGCATTTT. Its protein is CASSYSFADNQPQHF.

A note on this clonotype: The conserved closing phenylalanine or tryptophan is absent in this CDR3, likely reflecting a read error. It is unclear where the CDR3 begins or ends on the DNA, so no DNA is shown, and the CDR3 is as TCRdb lists it. This rearrangement joins TRBV7-2 to TRBJ2-5; the table names TRBD1, a call not compared with the DNA. Per the germline V gene, CDR1 is SGHTA and CDR2 is FQGNSA. With termini counted, the CDR3 has 17 amino acids. The chain's CDR3 is CASSLGLGTTGEQYFGS.

This chain uses TRBV20-1 with TRBJ2-3; 12 bases map to TRBD2. With V trimmed by 5 bases and J by 4 bases, 7 bases remained unmatched. The CDR3 sequence is 15 residues long. The germline V gene encodes CDR1 DFQATT and CDR2 SNEGSKA (reference sequence). The CDR3 nucleotides read TGCAGTGCTGGGCCGCCTAGCGGGAGGGCAGATACGCAGTATTTT. As protein: CSAGPPSGRADTQYF.

This clonotype showed up just a few times. The V call is TRBV7-6, the J call TRBJ2-3; possible D gene TRBD2, 6 bases. Judging by the DNA end, TRBJ2-1 fits better; the J call may be wrong. This CDR3 region has 15 residues. Germline lookup yields CDR1 SGHVS and CDR2 FNYEAQ. CDR3 amino acids: CASSLAGREMNEQFF. The CDR3 nucleotides are TGTGCCAGCAGCTTAGCGGGCCGGGAGATGAATGAGCAGTTCTTC.

This clonotype has just one count. This sequence joins TRBV5-3 and TRBJ1-1; D unclear. TRBV5-3 is given ORF status, its function remaining uncertain. V gave up 8 bases and J gave up 3 bases, with 20 bases separating them. The CDR3 spans 15 residues. The CDR3 here is CASSHFGIGDTEAFF. The CDR3 DNA reads as TGTGCCAGCAGCCACTTTGGGATTGGGGACACTGAAGCTTTCTTT.

The DNA of the CDR3 is TGTGCCAGCAGCGTAGGGACACCTGGGGCCAACGTCCTGACTTTC. It encodes CASSVGTPGANVLTF. This chain links TRBV6-1 with TRBJ2-6, with D maybe TRBD1 (6 bases). The V end lost 6 bases, the J end lost 2 bases, and 11 bases lay between the germline ends. The CDR3 has 15 residues. CDR1 MNHNS and CDR2 SASEGT come from the germline V gene.

V usage is TRBV7-6 and J usage is TRBJ2-7; 11 nucleotides match TRBD1. The CDR3 loop spans 16 amino acids. Trimming at V came to 3 bases and at J to 1 base, leaving 5 bases not matched to a gene. Germline CDR1 reads SGHVS; CDR2 reads FNYEAQ. CDR3 in amino acids: CASSLAGTGGSYEQYF. The CDR3 DNA follows: TGTGCCAGCAGCTTGGCCGGGACAGGGGGTTCCTACGAGCAGTACTTC.

This clonotype was counted at least ten times. This may come from a read error, since a much larger clone is one base off. V gene TRBV12-3 or TRBV12-4 combines with J gene TRBJ2-7, with D tentatively TRBD1 or TRBD2 (5 bases each). V was pared by 7 bases and J by 7 bases, with 17 bases between. CDR3 length equals 13 residues. The CDR3 reads CASTPGPRHEQYF. As DNA, the CDR3 is TGTGCCAGCACCCCGGGGCCCAGGCATGAGCAGTACTTC.

Worth noting for this clonotype: This likely comes from a read error, as the CDR3 has no conserved phenylalanine or tryptophan at its end. The DNA is omitted, as the CDR3 cannot be located on it reliably, and the CDR3 follows TCRdb's listing. The chain recombines TRBV6-6 with TRBJ2-7; TRBD1 is taken as the D call from the table, unchecked against the DNA. The CDR3 spans 9 amino acids, including both terminal residues. Germline V gene sequence: CDR1 MNHNY, CDR2 SVGAGI (reference sequence). CDR3 residues: CASSLPQGQ.

This clonotype has only one observation. A read error may produce the germline difference seen at one junction end. The chain carries TRBV5-3 and TRBJ1-3; D remains ambiguous. TRBV5-3 is marked as an open reading frame, function uncertain. This CDR3 contains 14 residues. As DNA, the CDR3 is TGTGCCAGCAGCTCCCCAGGCCCTGGAAACACCATATATTTT. Translation gives CASSSPGPGNTIYF.

This clonotype is categorized as medium-sized. The chain links TRBV7-8 to TRBJ2-7; maybe TRBD2 (7 bases). The germline CDR1 and CDR2 sequences are SGHVS and FQNEAQ. The ends were cut back, 1 base at V and 4 bases at J, with 17 bases in the middle. The CDR3 has 16 amino acids. CDR3: CASSLEGGSGGYEQYF. DNA for the CDR3: TGTGCCAGCAGCTTAGAGGGGGGCTCGGGGGGTTACGAGCAGTACTTC.

The chain employs TRBV24-1 and TRBJ2-7; perhaps TRBD1 as D (6 bases). Germline assignment: CDR1 KGHDR and CDR2 SFDVKD. There are 14 residues in the CDR3. V was pared by 2 bases and J by 1 base, with 8 bases between. The DNA of the CDR3 is TGTGCCACCAGTGATTCAGACAGGTCCTACGAGCAGTACTTC. This codes for CATSDSDRSYEQYF.

In regard to this clonotype: As the CDR3 is not closed by the conserved phenylalanine or tryptophan, this likely results from a read error. Because the CDR3's place on the DNA is in doubt, the DNA is left out and the CDR3 is given as listed by TCRdb. The chain links TRBV6-6 to TRBJ2-6. The CDR3 spans 8 residues, counting both ends. CDR1 is MNHNY and CDR2 is SVGAGI in the germline V gene (reference sequence). The CDR3 region is CASMFRFS.

This chain joins TRBV12-3 or TRBV12-4 and TRBJ1-5; 7 positions agree with TRBD1. Unmatched junction bases numbered 9, after V lost 7 bases and J lost 0 bases. CDR3 length equals 16 residues. CDR3 in amino acids: CASNTGDSHSNQPQHF. The CDR3 coding sequence is TGTGCCAGCAACACGGGGGACAGCCATAGCAATCAGCCCCAGCATTTT.

The chain has TRBV5-6 and TRBJ2-7, with 10 nucleotides matching TRBD2. The J call may not be correct, given that the DNA end is closer to TRBJ2-1. The CDR3 is 18 amino acids. Germline V gene sequence: CDR1 SGHDT, CDR2 YYEEEE. The CDR3 DNA sequence: TGTGCCAGCAGCTTGGCGGGCCCTAGCGGGAGTCTCTACAATGAGCAGTTCTTC. Protein product: CASSLAGPSGSLYNEQFF.

Here the CDR3 DNA reads TGTGCCAGCCTAGGGGGCTCCGAGCAGTACTTC. Encoded protein: CASLGGSEQYF. This chain connects TRBV12-3 or TRBV12-4 to TRBJ2-1; 7 bases align to TRBD1. The J call is doubtful: the DNA matches TRBJ2-7 better. The CDR3 runs 11 residues.

The chain recombines TRBV28 with TRBJ1-2; 9 bases are shared with TRBD1. Germline loops: CDR1 MDHEN, CDR2 SYDVKM. V lost 6 bases and J lost 0; bases outside the gene matches: 5. CDR3 length equals 15 residues. The CDR3 sequence is CASRGTGSTNYGYTF. In nucleotides, the CDR3 is TGTGCCAGCAGGGGGACAGGGTCAACTAACTATGGCTACACCTTC.

This clonotype has more than one count but fewer than ten. This chain links TRBV7-8 with TRBJ2-5; possibly TRBD1 for D (5 bases). The CDR3 sequence is 14 residues long. Germline assignment: CDR1 SGHVS and CDR2 FQNEAQ. The V and J ends lost 2 bases and 1 base respectively, with 8 bases between them. In DNA form, the CDR3 reads TGTGCCAGCAGCTTAAGGACAACCCAAGAGACCCAGTACTTC. Protein product: CASSLRTTQETQYF.

This clonotype has a count of ten or more. A much larger clonotype is one base distant, so this may be a read error. This sequence joins TRBV7-2 and TRBJ2-7, with 12 bases aligning to TRBD1. In germline, CDR1 is SGHTA, CDR2 FQGNSA. The CDR3 covers 15 residues. V trimming: 1 base; J trimming: 7 bases; junction bases outside the gene matches: 5. The CDR3 region has the DNA TGTGCCAGCAGCTTAGGGGGGACAGGGGGCAATGAGCAGTACTTC. Amino acid sequence: CASSLGGTGGNEQYF.

The chain recombines TRBV6-1 with TRBJ2-3, with D perhaps TRBD2 (7 bases). TRBJ2-7 explains the end of the DNA better; the J call may be wrong. The germline V gene has CDR1 MNHNS and CDR2 SASEGT. The CDR3 spans 13 residues. The CDR3 here is CASDQGRAYEQYF. The CDR3 DNA reads as TGTGCCAGCGATCAGGGGAGGGCTTACGAGCAGTACTTC.